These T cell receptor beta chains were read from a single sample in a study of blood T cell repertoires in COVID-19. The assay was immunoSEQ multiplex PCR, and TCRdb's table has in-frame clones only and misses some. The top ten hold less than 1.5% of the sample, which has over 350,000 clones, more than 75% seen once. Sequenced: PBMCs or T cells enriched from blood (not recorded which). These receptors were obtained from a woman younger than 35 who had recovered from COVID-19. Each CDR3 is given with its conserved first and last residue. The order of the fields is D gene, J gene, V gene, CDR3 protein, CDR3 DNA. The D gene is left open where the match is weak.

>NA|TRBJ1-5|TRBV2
CASSIPQIYNQPQHF
TGTGCCAGCTCAATCCCGCAGATATACAATCAGCCCCAGCATTTT
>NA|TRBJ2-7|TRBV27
CARVGTPGSRYEQYF
TGTGCCAGGGTAGGCACTCCGGGGTCTAGGTACGAGCAGTACTTC
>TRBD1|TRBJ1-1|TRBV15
CATSRDRGLRQGNTEAFF
TGTGCCACCAGCAGAGATCGGGGTTTAAGACAGGGGAACACTGAAGCTTTCTTT
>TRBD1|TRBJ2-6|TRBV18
CASSPPQGATGANVLTF
TGTGCCAGCTCACCACCTCAGGGGGCTACTGGGGCCAACGTCCTGACTTTC
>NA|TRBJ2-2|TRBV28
CASSSPLGPGELFF
TGTGCCAGCAGTTCCCCTTTGGGGCCCGGGGAGCTGTTTTTT
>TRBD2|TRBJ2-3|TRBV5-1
CASSLLAGNTDTQYF
TGCGCCAGCAGCTTACTAGCGGGGAACACAGATACGCAGTATTTT
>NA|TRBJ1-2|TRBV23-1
CASSQSKRERYGYTF
TGCGCCAGCAGTCAATCGAAGCGGGAAAGGTATGGCTACACCTTC
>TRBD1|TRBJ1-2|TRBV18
CASSPGTGVVGYTF
TGTGCCAGCTCACCAGGGACAGGCGTCGTTGGCTACACCTTC
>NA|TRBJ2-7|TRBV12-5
CASGLGQARVAYEQYF
TGTGCTAGTGGTTTGGGACAGGCGCGTGTAGCCTACGAGCAGTACTTC
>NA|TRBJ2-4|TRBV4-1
CASSQDKGRGTKNIQYF
TGCGCCAGCAGCCAAGATAAAGGTAGAGGGACCAAAAACATTCAGTACTTC
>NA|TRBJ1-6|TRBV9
CASSSRGANNSPLHF
TGTGCCAGCAGCTCCCGGGGGGCCAATAATTCACCCCTCCACTTT
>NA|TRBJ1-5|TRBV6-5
CASTGGRAGGQPQHF
TGTGCCAGCACCGGCGGCCGGGCTGGGGGGCAGCCCCAGCATTTT
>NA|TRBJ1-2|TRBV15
CATSKDTYGYTF
TGTGCCACCAGCAAGGACACCTATGGCTACACCTTC